The rows below give T cell receptor beta chains drawn from one sample of a study of technical replicates of blood from a few donors. Assay used: immunoSEQ multiplex PCR; TCRdb lists only in-frame clones, some missing. The data contain 60,000 to 90,000 clones, just under 95% of them seen just once; the ten biggest clones take up 0.35% to 0.5%. Sequenced sample: T cells isolated from PBMCs. Source of these receptors: a human donor in good health. CDR3s include the opening cysteine and the closing phenylalanine or tryptophan. D genes are given only for firm matches. Rows give clone size only sometimes, using once, few, many, or a class for an expanded clone.

>TRBJ2-7|TRBV10-2|-|-
CASEGDGWREQYF
TGCGCCAGCGAGGGCGACGGCTGGAGGGAGCAGTACTTC
>TRBJ2-2|TRBV15|TRBD2|-
CATSSPRGGVAGNTGELFF
TGTGCCACCAGCAGCCCCCGGGGGGGGGTAGCGGGGAACACCGGGGAGCTGTTTTTT
>TRBJ2-7|TRBV27|-|once
CASSRGSFGEGSYEQYF
TGTGCCAGCAGTAGGGGGAGCTTCGGGGAGGGTTCCTACGAGCAGTACTTC
>TRBJ2-1|TRBV2|TRBD2|-
CASSRTSGVSYNEQFF
TGTGCCAGCAGTCGGACTAGCGGAGTCTCCTACAATGAGCAGTTCTTC
>TRBJ2-1|TRBV11-1|TRBD2|-
CASRPSIAGGEQFF
TGTGCCAGCAGGCCGTCTATAGCGGGAGGTGAGCAGTTCTTC
>TRBJ1-5|TRBV4-3|-|-
CASSQDRGMGSNQPQHF
TGCGCCAGCAGCCAAGATAGAGGGATGGGGTCCAATCAGCCCCAGCATTTT
>TRBJ1-1|TRBV4-1|-|once
CASSQEWGVGNTEAFF
TGCGCCAGCAGCCAAGAATGGGGAGTCGGTAACACTGAAGCTTTCTTT
>TRBJ2-5|TRBV7-9|-|once
CASSLGTASIGETQYF
TGTGCCAGCAGCTTAGGGACAGCCTCAATCGGGGAGACCCAGTACTTC
>TRBJ2-7|TRBV6-6|-|-
CASSYSSGGEQYF
TGTGCCAGCAGTTATAGTTCAGGTGGCGAGCAGTACTTC
>TRBJ2-2|TRBV7-9|-|-
CASSPLSGELFF
TGTGCCAGCAGCCCACTATCCGGGGAGCTGTTTTTT
>TRBJ2-2|TRBV11-2|-|once
CASSHLSGDTGELFF
TGTGCCAGCAGCCACCTCTCGGGGGACACCGGGGAGCTGTTTTTT
>TRBJ1-2|TRBV7-9|-|-
CASSLIQEGSDGYTF
TGTGCCAGCAGCTTAATTCAGGAGGGTTCAGATGGCTACACCTTC
>TRBJ2-2|TRBV7-9|-|-
CASSFLFRQAAKNTGELFF
TGTGCCAGCAGCTTCCTTTTTAGGCAGGCCGCTAAGAACACCGGGGAGCTGTTTTTT
>TRBJ2-3|TRBV4-3|TRBD1|-
CASSHGQGTDTQYF
TGCGCCAGCAGCCATGGACAGGGGACAGATACGCAGTATTTT
>TRBJ2-5|TRBV19|-|-
CASSIAGGLEETQYF
TGTGCCAGTAGTATAGCGGGGGGCTTGGAAGAGACCCAGTACTTC
>TRBJ2-7|TRBV2|-|-
CASSWDIYEQYF
TGTGCCAGCAGCTGGGACATCTACGAGCAGTACTTC
>TRBJ1-1|TRBV27|-|-
CASSLKHRDGTEAFF
TGTGCCAGCAGTTTAAAGCACAGGGACGGCACTGAAGCTTTCTTT
>TRBJ2-7|TRBV7-3|TRBD2|-
CASSLGTSGSNEQYF
TGTGCCAGCAGCTTAGGGACTAGCGGGAGTAATGAGCAGTACTTC
>TRBJ1-2|TRBV20-1|-|-
CSAGQLYGYTF
TGCAGTGCAGGACAGCTCTATGGCTACACCTTC
>TRBJ1-2|TRBV13|TRBD1|-
CASSPDREALYGYTF
TGTGCCAGCAGCCCTGACAGGGAGGCTTTATATGGCTACACCTTC
>TRBJ2-3|TRBV19|TRBD2|-
CASSRRGTSGSSSTDTQYF
TGTGCCAGTAGTCGGAGGGGGACTAGCGGGAGTTCTAGCACAGATACGCAGTATTTT
>TRBJ2-7|TRBV6-6|-|-
CASSYTSYEQYF
TGTGCCAGCAGTTACACCAGCTACGAGCAGTACTTC
>TRBJ2-7|TRBV7-9|TRBD1|once
CASSLRPGTGAYEQYF
TGTGCCAGCAGCTTACGCCCGGGAACAGGGGCCTACGAGCAGTACTTC